Following are 20 T cell receptor beta chains from one sample sequenced in a study of T cell repertoires in cytomegalovirus infection. Antigens of these TCRs are unknown. A single record per CDR3 protein comes from TCRdb applying MiXCR to the reads. This table has 700,000 to 950,000 distinct CDR3 sequences, approximately 30% appearing once. Specimen: cultured CD8+ T cells from PBMCs, collected from culture after CMV antigen stimulation. The receptors come from a human donor in good health (CMV status not recorded). Some clones in this sample may be carry-over from other donors' samples.

This clonotype was seen a few times. The chain combines TRBV7-8 with TRBJ2-2; possibly TRBD1 or TRBD2 for D (5 bases each). The V end was cut by 0 bases, the J end by 4 bases, with 15 bases between. The CDR3 is 17 residues long. Germline V gives CDR1 SGHVS, CDR2 FQNEAQ. Here the CDR3 reads CASSLAVGGAGTGELFF. The CDR3 region has the DNA TGTGCCAGCAGCTTAGCGGTCGGTGGGGCGGGCACCGGGGAGCTGTTTTTT.

This clonotype has only a few counts. The chain recombines TRBV27 with TRBJ2-1; D is perhaps TRBD1 (5 bases). This CDR3 region has 14 residues. V lost 2 bases to trimming and J lost 12 bases, with 17 bases between them. CDR1 is MNHEY, CDR2 SMNVEV, per germline (reference sequence). CDR3 amino acids: CASSLRGVLFRQFF. CDR3 nucleotide sequence: TGTGCCAGCAGTTTAAGGGGCGTGTTGTTTCGGCAGTTCTTC.

This clonotype was observed a handful of times. The chain employs TRBV6-1 and TRBJ1-5; D is uncertain. CDR3 length: 13 residues. V lost 6 bases to trimming and J lost 5 bases, with 11 bases between them. In germline, CDR1 is MNHNS, CDR2 SASEGT. The DNA for the CDR3 is TGTGCCAGCAGGGCGAAAAACTATCAGCCCCAGCATTTT. Its protein product is CASRAKNYQPQHF.

This clonotype was counted only a few times. The V and J genes are TRBV4-2 and TRBJ2-1, with TRBD2 identical over 12 bases. Germline loops: CDR1 LGHNA, CDR2 YNFKEQ. This CDR3 is 17 amino acids long. J lost 8 bases, V lost 0 bases, and 8 bases had no gene match. CDR3: CASSQDEASGGAHEQFF. The CDR3 region has the DNA TGTGCCAGCAGCCAAGATGAGGCTAGCGGGGGGGCTCATGAGCAGTTCTTC.

The V gene is TRBV5-8, the J gene TRBJ1-1; no clear D. V lost 7 bases and J 1 base, leaving 14 bases between the germline ends. Looked up from germline, CDR1 is SGHTS and CDR2 is YDEGEE. CDR3 size: 14 residues. CDR3 amino acids: CASAPLIRNTEAFF. CDR3 DNA sequence: TGTGCCAGCGCCCCTCTGATCAGGAACACTGAAGCTTTCTTT.

The chain combines TRBV5-1 with TRBJ1-1; D unclear. CDR3 length: 14 amino acids. Germline CDR1 is SGHRS and CDR2 is YFSETQ. Trimming stripped 1 base from V and 0 bases from J, with 7 bases between. CDR3 in amino acids: CASSLTSLNTEAFF. The CDR3 bases are TGCGCCAGCAGCTTGACAAGTTTGAACACTGAAGCTTTCTTT.

The chain recombines TRBV2 with TRBJ1-2; weak D call: TRBD1 (5 bases). With 7 bases removed from V and 8 bases from J, the gap between germline ends came to 20 bases. The germline V gene has CDR1 SNHLY and CDR2 FYNNEI. The CDR3 sequence is 14 residues long. The CDR3 sequence is CASNTGRGLLGYTF. The CDR3, as DNA: TGTGCCAGCAACACGGGGAGGGGTCTCCTCGGCTACACCTTC.

The CDR3 nucleotides are TGTGCCAGCAGCGCTTTACAAGCTAATGAGCAGTTCTTC. This codes for CASSALQANEQFF. This chain joins TRBV9 and TRBJ2-1; D is ambiguous. The CDR3 is made up of 13 amino acids. The V gene's germline CDR1 is SGDLS and CDR2 YYNGEE. Trimming removed 3 bases at V and 7 bases at J, with 11 bases between. The full variable domain, completed using reference TRBV9 and TRBJ2-1, is DSGVTQTPKHLITATGQRVTLRCSPRSGDLSVYWYQQSLDQGLQFLIQYYNGEERAKGNILERFSAQQFPDLHSELNLSSLELGDSALYFCASSALQANEQFFGPGTRLTVL.

The rearrangement joins TRBV19 to TRBJ1-2, with a weak D call TRBD1 (5 bases). This CDR3 is built from 14 residues. Trimming cost V 7 bases and J 6 bases, with 18 bases left between them. In germline, CDR1 is LNHDA, CDR2 SQIVND (reference sequence). Written as DNA, the CDR3 is TGTGCCAGTAATCTCGGGGCCGGAGGGCATGGCTACACCTTC. This encodes CASNLGAGGHGYTF.

There are a few counts of this clonotype. The chain uses TRBV6-1 and TRBJ2-3; TRBD2 matches at 12 bases. J gave up 4 bases and V 6 bases, and 8 bases lay outside the gene matches. Per germline, CDR1 MNHNS and CDR2 SASEGT. This CDR3 is built from 16 residues. CDR3 sequence: CASRTSGGPRADTQYF. The CDR3 nucleotides read TGTGCCAGCAGAACTAGCGGGGGGCCCCGCGCAGATACGCAGTATTTT.

This clonotype was found a few times. The chain uses TRBV7-6 and TRBJ2-2, with TRBD1 as a possible D gene (6 bases). The CDR3 is 15 amino acids. The germline CDR1 and CDR2 sequences are SGHVS and FNYEAQ. Trimming cost V 6 bases and J 5 bases, with 16 bases left between them. For the CDR3, the DNA is TGTGCCAGCAGTCCCGGAACAGGGAGAACCGGGGAGCTGTTTTTT. Amino acid sequence: CASSPGTGRTGELFF.

The chain has TRBV25-1 and TRBJ2-1, with D perhaps matching TRBD2 (6 bases). The germline V and J ends were trimmed by 10 bases and 8 bases, with 21 bases remaining between them. The CDR3 contains 14 residues. Germline CDR1 MGHDK, CDR2 SYGVNS. CDR3 amino acids: CATSNRGTPDEQFF. The CDR3, as DNA: TGTGCCACCTCGAACCGCGGGACCCCGGATGAGCAGTTCTTC.

About this clonotype itself: This may arise from a read error, as a much more abundant clone is one base away. The rearrangement joins TRBV12-3 or TRBV12-4 to TRBJ2-1, with TRBD2 matching over 8 bases. CDR3 length: 19 amino acids. V lost 2 bases, J lost 7 bases, and 19 bases stayed unmatched. CDR3 in DNA: TGTGCCAGCAGTTTACCGGGACTAGTGGGGGGGCGGAACTGGAATGAGCAGTTCTTC. This encodes CASSLPGLVGGRNWNEQFF.

The J gene is TRBJ2-7, the V gene TRBV29-1, with TRBD1 as a possible D gene (6 bases). This CDR3 is 15 amino acids long. Germline V gene data show CDR1 as SQVTM and CDR2 as ANQGSEA. Trimming pared 7 bases from V and 3 bases from J, leaving 22 bases between. The CDR3 coding sequence is TGCAGCGCTACCGTTACAGGGATGTCCTTCTACGAGCAGTACTTC. Residues: CSATVTGMSFYEQYF.

The V and J genes are TRBV27 and TRBJ2-7, with D possibly matching TRBD2 (5 bases). The length of the CDR3 is 15 residues. Germline CDR1 reads MNHEY; CDR2 reads SMNVEV (reference sequence). Trimming cost V 6 bases and J 6 bases, with 21 bases left between them. CDR3: CASSPRIGLPTEQYF. CDR3 in DNA: TGTGCCAGCAGCCCAAGGATCGGACTCCCAACCGAGCAGTACTTC.

In this sample, this clonotype turned up many times. The rearrangement uses TRBV6-1 and TRBJ2-7; tentatively, D is TRBD1 (6 bases). Trimming took off 6 bases at V and 4 bases at J, with 13 bases between the two ends. CDR3 length: 13 residues. Germline loops: CDR1 MNHNS, CDR2 SASEGT. The CDR3 here is CASRGAGEYEQYF. The CDR3 bases are TGTGCCAGCAGGGGGGCAGGGGAGTACGAGCAGTACTTC.

The rearrangement links TRBV12-3 or TRBV12-4 to TRBJ2-1; 8 nucleotides match TRBD2. Germline trimming cut 5 bases from V and 12 bases from J; bases unmatched to any gene: 12. The CDR3 loop spans 14 amino acids. The CDR3 spells CASSPRGAGDGQFF. The CDR3 region has the DNA TGTGCCAGCAGTCCGAGGGGAGCGGGGGATGGGCAGTTCTTC.

This chain joins TRBV6-1 and TRBJ2-1; TRBD2 aligns across 11 bases. Per germline, CDR1 MNHNS and CDR2 SASEGT. Trimming removed 4 bases from V and 3 bases from J; junction bases left unmatched: 5. This CDR3 contains 16 residues. CDR3 loop: CASSVNSGGGYNEQFF. CDR3 nucleotides: TGTGCCAGCAGTGTGAATAGCGGGGGGGGCTACAATGAGCAGTTCTTC.

This clonotype has a count of ten or more. The CDR3 loop reads CASRIRTDDFNYGYTF. In DNA form, the CDR3 reads TGTGCCAGCAGAATTCGGACGGACGATTTCAACTATGGCTACACCTTC. The chain couples TRBV12-3 or TRBV12-4 to TRBJ1-2; D gene unclear. Trimming removed 6 bases from V and 2 bases from J, with 19 bases in between. The CDR3 is 16 residues long.

This clonotype was found many times. This chain uses TRBV27 with TRBJ2-1; TRBD1 matches at 11 bases. The trim removed 3 bases at V and 6 bases at J, leaving 1 base unmatched. Germline V gives CDR1 MNHEY, CDR2 SMNVEV (reference sequence). CDR3 size: 14 residues. DNA for the CDR3: TGTGCCAGCAGTTTGGGGACAGGGGGCAATGAGCAGTTCTTC. The encoded protein is CASSLGTGGNEQFF.